This is a list of T cell receptor beta chains from one sample in a study of T-cell reconstitution after alpha-beta-depleted transplantation in children. In TCRdb, the PCR reads were re-called with MiXCR into one record per CDR3 protein. The data hold about 580,000 distinct CDR3 sequences, with 23% observed a single time. The sample here was PBMCs, mostly from graft donor cells, taken 360 days after TCRalphabeta/CD19-depleted stem cell transplant. The receptors originated from a boy less than two years old who had a stem cell transplant for acute myeloid leukemia, so the T cells may come from the graft donor. Both conserved end residues are part of each CDR3.

V	CDR3
TRBV7-6	CASSSQTGGLNNEQFF
TRBV29-1	CSVEGGYGYTF
TRBV20-1	CSARDQVGLGELFF
TRBV12-3/TRBV12-4	CASSSAGGLYNEQFF
TRBV20-1	CSARAKAGAVETQYF
TRBV29-1	CSVEVTGTETQYF
TRBV7-9	CASSNSGGPIRRGKLFF
TRBV14	CASSQFPTVYEQYF
TRBV6-5	CASSWSGSYSYNEQFF
TRBV25-1	CASSRDRGQLGKVGTEAFF
TRBV15	CATSGLPVGITDTQYF
TRBV28	CASSWRLISGANVLTF
TRBV4-3	CASSQGRGQGYNEQFF
TRBV5-1	CASSLQVEGEKLFF
TRBV18	CASSQGPGDTQYF
TRBV7-9	CASSPGQVGAFF
TRBV6-5	CASSYHRQVTRQYF
TRBV12-3/TRBV12-4	CASSPLGFQETQYF
TRBV20-1	CSASGAGGAKNIQYF
TRBV20-1	CSAHHRISSGNTIYF
TRBV29-1	CSVVQGDYNEQFF
TRBV7-9	CASSPRDRGNIQYF
TRBV20-1	CSAAGTSILDTQYF
TRBV12-3/TRBV12-4	CASKTTVGWSGTGELFF
TRBV6-5	CASSYEGAGTNEKLFF
TRBV7-6	CASSNQGANSPLHF
TRBV24-1	CATSDQTGVSYNEQFF
TRBV24-1	CATSPGANEQFF
TRBV20-1	CSASRGARADTQYF
TRBV7-2	CASSLHAGALGNEQFF
TRBV11-2	CASSPGQGHQVLETQYF
TRBV20-1	CSARDSRGGPDTQYF
TRBV5-1	CASSRDTGRGEQFF
TRBV3-1	CAICSPSGGVRRTDTQYF
TRBV20-1	CSASGDPSGGAETQYF
TRBV7-2	CASSLLGPLNQPQHF
TRBV9	CASSVGTGEYQPQHF
TRBV9	CASSVGQGNEQYF
TRBV10-3	CAITEESVRDEQFF
TRBV3-1	CASHHGGSRTRTDTQYF
TRBV12-3/TRBV12-4	CASSFGGGALGEQFF
TRBV20-1	CSARDQAGAFTEAFF
TRBV4-3	CASSPEGTSRVNEQFF